This T cell receptor beta chain was recovered during a study of T cells in Graves' hyperthyroidism and ophthalmopathy. Study results and limitations: Separating ophthalmopathy from stable hyperthyroidism was achieved by a 13 V-J model.

There are many counts of this clonotype. Its antigen remains unidentified. Stable Graves' hyperthyroidism denoted no ophthalmopathy progression over 18 months. V shed 6 bases and J shed 5 bases, with 2 bases lying between them. Germline V gene lookup returns CDR1 SNHLY and CDR2 FYNNEI. This CDR3 spans 10 amino acids. RNA transcripts yielded amplified TCR beta CDR3 regions. With the HTBI primer set, the TCR CDR3 went through a first round of RT-PCR. Each CDR3 protein gets one entry after TCRdb re-called the multiplex PCR reads with MiXCR. Among roughly 700,000 distinct CDR3 sequences listed, 35% were seen once.

This chain uses TRBV2 with TRBJ1-3; D is unclear. The origin of this receptor is a woman aged 40 to 55 with Graves' hyperthyroidism. Sequenced: blood. DNA of the CDR3: TGTGCCAGCAGCCGAAACACCATATATTTT. Amino acid sequence: CASSRNTIYF.